The following is a T cell receptor (beta chain) sequence with its context. The antigen remains undetermined. This specimen belongs to a study of T cell responses to AZD1222 COVID-19 vaccine. For the study at large: Analysis merged second doses at about 4 or about 12 weeks.

Measured with immunoSEQ multiplex PCR; TCRdb has only the in-frame clones, and not every one. The sample gives under 70,000 clones, around three quarters of which show up once; around 15% is in the top ten. CDR3 length equals 13 residues. Trimming took off 0 bases at V and 7 bases at J, with 10 bases between the two ends. Germline lookup yields CDR1 SGHRS and CDR2 YFSETQ. Notes on the study in general: Baseline serology detected seropositivity in only a handful of AZD1222 recipients. Repertoire samples came only from after the peak T cell response.

This material consisted of peripheral blood, taken on day 0 of AZD1222 vaccination. This TCR derives from an adult in good health. J is TRBJ2-5 and V is TRBV5-1; D is ambiguous. CDR3 amino acids: CASSLVQEGTQYF. CDR3 coding DNA: TGCGCCAGCAGCTTGGTCCAGGAAGGGACCCAGTACTTC.